Shown below are 32 T cell receptor beta chains from a single sample sequenced in a study of read filtering for tumor transcriptome and immune sequencing. This library used approximately 370 ng RNA and molecular barcoded adaptors spanning alpha/delta and beta/gamma chains. TCRdb used MiXCR to reprocess the reads, holding one entry per CDR3 protein. This table has approximately 90,000 distinct CDR3 sequences, roughly 21% appearing once. What was sequenced was a population of CD138-negative cells sorted from bone marrow. These receptors were taken from a donor at least 40 years old with multiple myeloma.

The rearrangement joins TRBV28 to TRBJ1-2, with 7 bases matching TRBD1. The CDR3 totals 16 residues. The J segment lost 2 bases and the V segment lost 6 bases, leaving 12 bases of the junction unmatched. The germline CDR1 and CDR2 sequences are MDHEN and SYDVKM. The chain's CDR3 is CASSSFGRGYNYGYTF. CDR3 coding DNA: TGTGCCAGCAGCTCTTTCGGCAGGGGGTACAACTATGGCTACACCTTC.

This clonotype has a count of ten or more. This sequence joins TRBV6-2 or TRBV6-3 and TRBJ1-5; 7 bases match TRBD1. With 6 bases clipped from V and 2 bases from J, the junction kept 4 bases outside the gene matches. CDR3 length: 14 amino acids. CDR1 and CDR2 from the germline V gene are MNHEY and SVGEGT. CDR3 DNA: TGTGCCAGCAGGTCAGGGGGGGGCAATCAGCCCCAGCATTTT. It specifies CASRSGGGNQPQHF.

This clonotype was recorded many times. The CDR3 region has the DNA TGCGCCAGCAGTGACGGGAACGAGCAGTACTTC. Encoded protein: CASSDGNEQYF. V gene TRBV10-1 combines with J gene TRBJ2-7; TRBD2 might be the D (5 bases). V lost 3 bases to trimming and J lost 5 bases, with 5 bases between them. Germline V gene lookup returns CDR1 WNHNN and CDR2 SYGVQD (reference sequence). CDR3 length: 11 residues.

This clonotype was seen a few times. V usage is TRBV19 and J usage is TRBJ2-3, with 10 bases aligning to TRBD2. V shed 5 bases, J shed 3 bases, and the junction held 5 bases outside the gene matches. CDR3 size: 15 residues. Germline loops: CDR1 LNHDA, CDR2 SQIVND (reference sequence). The CDR3 DNA reads TGTGCCAGTAGTCGAGTAGCGGGGGGAACAGATACGCAGTATTTT. This gives the protein CASSRVAGGTDTQYF.

Regarding this clonotype: This likely came from a read error, as a far larger clone is one base away. The chain is built from TRBV5-4 and TRBJ2-1; a weak D match, TRBD2 (6 bases). This CDR3 has 14 amino acids. Germline V gene data show CDR1 as SGHNT and CDR2 as YYREEE (reference sequence). The CDR3 loop reads CASSGQGGYNGQFF. CDR3 coding DNA: TGTGCCAGCAGCGGGCAGGGAGGATACAATGGGCAGTTCTTC.

This clonotype was seen only a few times. The chain recombines TRBV5-1 with TRBJ2-7; TRBD1 matches at 8 bases. This CDR3 is 14 amino acids long. Trimming at V came to 4 bases and at J to 3 bases, leaving 6 bases not matched to a gene. CDR1 is SGHRS, CDR2 YFSETQ, per germline. The CDR3 region is CASSGAGTGYEQYF. In DNA form, the CDR3 reads TGCGCCAGCAGCGGCGCCGGGACAGGCTACGAGCAGTACTTC. Drawing the rest from reference TRBV5-1 and TRBJ2-7, the complete variable domain is KAGVTQTPRYLIKTRGQQVTLSCSPISGHRSVSWYQQTPGQGLQFLFEYFSETQRNKGNFPGRFSGRQFSNSRSEMNVSTLELGDSALYLCASSGAGTGYEQYFGPGTRLTVT.

This clonotype was recorded many times. The V gene is TRBV29-1, the J gene TRBJ2-1; 9 bases align to TRBD2. The junction had 12 bases not matched to a gene; V was cut back by 7 bases and J by 2 bases. The germline gives CDR1 SQVTM, CDR2 ANQGSEA. The CDR3 extends over 16 amino acids. CDR3 sequence: CSAVGTAGGPYNEQFF. Here the CDR3 DNA reads TGCAGCGCTGTAGGGACCGCGGGGGGGCCCTACAATGAGCAGTTCTTC.

This clonotype showed up many times. This chain connects TRBV7-2 to TRBJ2-5; D is undetermined. Germline CDR1 SGHTA, CDR2 FQGNSA. The CDR3 sequence is 9 residues long. Trimming left V 7 bases short and J 10 bases short, with 7 bases between. DNA for the CDR3: TGTGCCAGCACCCACGACCAGTACTTC. Its protein is CASTHDQYF.

This clonotype was counted many times. The J gene is TRBJ2-5, the V gene TRBV2; D is perhaps TRBD1 (6 bases). V lost 8 bases to trimming and J lost 5 bases, with 12 bases between them. The CDR3 covers 12 residues. Germline lookup yields CDR1 SNHLY and CDR2 FYNNEI. DNA of the CDR3: TGTGCCAGCGCCAGGGGACGGGAGACCCAGTACTTC. Translated, it gives CASARGRETQYF.

V gene TRBV7-9 combines with J gene TRBJ2-5, with D possibly being TRBD1 (6 bases). Trimming took off 4 bases at V and 5 bases at J, with 14 bases between the two ends. Germline V gene lookup returns CDR1 SEHNR and CDR2 FQNEAQ (reference sequence). The CDR3 is made up of 14 amino acids. CDR3 sequence (DNA): TGTGCCAGCAGCTCAACGACAGGCGGCGAGACCCAGTACTTC. Translating it yields CASSSTTGGETQYF.

This clonotype was found once. It is likely a read error: a sequence one base away is far more abundant. The rearrangement links TRBV7-3 to TRBJ1-6, with 7 bases fitting TRBD1. The V gene's germline CDR1 is SGHTA and CDR2 FQGTGA. The CDR3 totals 14 residues. V lost 4 bases and J lost 7; bases outside the gene matches: 4. The CDR3 DNA follows: TGTGCCAGCAGCTCGGGACAGCCGAATTCACCCCTCCACTTT. It encodes CASSSGQPNSPLHF.

On this clonotype itself: A much larger clone differs by one base, so this may be a read error. Since the CDR3 does not end with the conserved phenylalanine or tryptophan, this likely comes from a read error. The chain recombines TRBV19 with TRBJ2-1, with D possibly TRBD2 on 7 matching bases. Germline V gene sequence: CDR1 LNHDA, CDR2 SQIVND (reference sequence). The CDR3 extends over 17 amino acids. The V and J ends lost 3 bases and 2 bases respectively, with 17 bases between them. The CDR3 sequence: CASSILGGRPPYNEQFL. As DNA, the CDR3 is TGTGCCAGTAGTATTCTCGGGGGGCGACCCCCCTACAATGAGCAGTTCCTC.

This clonotype was detected ten times or more. An end of the junction does not agree with germline; a read error may underlie this. The chain links TRBV5-1 to TRBJ2-6; D call uncertain. This CDR3 is built from 13 residues. Looked up from germline, CDR1 is SGHRS and CDR2 is YFSETQ. The CDR3 sequence: CASSFSGANVLTF. The CDR3 nucleotides are TGTGCCAGCAGTTTCTCTGGGGCCAACGTCCTGACTTTC.

At least ten counts were recorded for this clonotype. The CDR3 nucleotides read TGCAGTGCTAGCCGGGTGGCGGGTACGGAGACCCAGTACTTC. Residues: CSASRVAGTETQYF. The rearrangement joins TRBV20-1 to TRBJ2-5, with D possibly being TRBD2 (5 bases). Between the trimmed V and J ends, which lost 3 bases and 5 bases, there was a span of 16 bases. The length of the CDR3 is 14 residues. Germline V gives CDR1 DFQATT, CDR2 SNEGSKA (reference sequence).

This clonotype occurred many times. The chain is built from TRBV28 and TRBJ2-4, with 11 bases lining up with TRBD1. The CDR3 sequence is 18 residues long. Per germline, CDR1 MDHEN and CDR2 SYDVKM. The V and J ends lost 6 bases and 2 bases, in that order; junction bases with no gene match: 12. The CDR3 region is CASSPRGQGGSTKNIQYF. CDR3 DNA sequence: TGTGCCAGCAGCCCCAGGGGACAGGGGGGCAGTACCAAAAACATTCAGTACTTC.

This clonotype appeared many times. V and J are TRBV5-1 and TRBJ2-3; the match to TRBD1 covers 7 bases. Trimming removed 3 bases from V and 5 bases from J; junction bases left unmatched: 9. The CDR3 totals 15 residues. Germline V CDR1 and CDR2: SGHRS, YFSETQ. CDR3 in amino acids: CASSSDRVIGDTQYF. The DNA for the CDR3 is TGCGCCAGCAGCTCAGACAGGGTTATTGGAGATACGCAGTATTTT.

Worth noting for this clonotype: It may be a read error: a sequence one base away is much more abundant. The chain employs TRBV5-1 and TRBJ2-3, with TRBD2 matching over 9 bases. The CDR3 is made up of 14 amino acids. Germline CDR1 is SGHRS and CDR2 is YFSETQ. The CDR3, as DNA: TGCGTCAGCAGCTTGGCGGGGGGGAGGGATACGCAGTATTTT. It translates to CVSSLAGGRDTQYF.

For this clonotype: A much larger clone lies a single base off, so this may be a read error. V and J are TRBV4-2 and TRBJ2-1; unclear D gene. The CDR3 contains 14 residues. Per germline, CDR1 LGHNA and CDR2 YNFKEQ. The CDR3 sequence: CASSQEPRSSERFF. In DNA form, the CDR3 reads TGTGCCAGCAGCCAAGAGCCTAGATCGAGTGAGCGGTTCTTC.

About this clonotype itself: Since a much larger clone is just one base distant, this may be a read error. The V call is TRBV29-1, the J call TRBJ1-1; 9 nucleotides match TRBD1. Germline loops: CDR1 SQVTM, CDR2 ANQGSEA. This CDR3 contains 13 residues. The CDR3 nucleotides read TGCAGCGTTGAGGGACAGGGATCCACTGAAGCTGTCTTT. Translating it yields CSVEGQGSTEAVF.

This chain uses TRBV19 with TRBJ2-3, with 7 bases lining up with TRBD1. Trimming took 6 bases from V and 3 from J; bases not matched to a gene: 6. CDR1 and CDR2 from the germline V gene are LNHDA and SQIVND (reference sequence). This CDR3 has 14 amino acids. CDR3 DNA sequence: TGTGCCAGTAGCAAACAGGGGAAGACAGATACGCAGTATTTT. Its protein is CASSKQGKTDTQYF.

This clonotype appeared many times. This sequence joins TRBV12-3 or TRBV12-4 and TRBJ2-5; 8 nucleotides match TRBD2. V lost 5 bases, J lost 5 bases, and 10 bases stayed unmatched. CDR3 length equals 15 residues. The CDR3 DNA sequence: TGTGCCAGCAGTACCCCGGGAGGGTCCTTTGAGACCCAGTACTTC. Residues: CASSTPGGSFETQYF.

As DNA, the CDR3 is TGTGCCAGCACAGCGAACTCTGGAAACACCATATATTTT. This translates into CASTANSGNTIYF. This chain links TRBV12-3 or TRBV12-4 with TRBJ1-3; D call uncertain. This CDR3 region has 13 residues. The V gene lost 7 bases and the J gene lost 0 bases, with 7 bases spanning the gap.

The chain employs TRBV7-9 and TRBJ1-4, with 8 bases that match TRBD1. This CDR3 contains 18 residues. V lost 5 bases to trimming and J lost 0 bases; unmatched junction nucleotides: 11. Germline V gene sequence: CDR1 SEHNR, CDR2 FQNEAQ (reference sequence). The CDR3 DNA sequence: TGTGCCAGCAGCCTACCCCGGACAGGGAAACCAACTAATGAAAAACTGTTTTTT. It codes for CASSLPRTGKPTNEKLFF. Drawing the rest from reference TRBV7-9 and TRBJ1-4, the complete variable domain is DTGVSQNPRHKITKRGQNVTFRCDPISEHNRLYWYRQTLGQGPEFLTYFQNEAQLEKSRLLSDRFSAERPKGSFSTLEIQRTEQGDSAMYLCASSLPRTGKPTNEKLFFGSGTQLSVL.

Concerning this clonotype: No conserved phenylalanine or tryptophan ends this CDR3, so it is likely a read error. The V and J genes are TRBV6-2 or TRBV6-3 and TRBJ2-1; no firm D call. In germline, CDR1 is MNHEY, CDR2 SVGEGT. This CDR3 contains 14 residues. CDR3 nucleotide sequence: TGTGCCAGCAGTACGAGACGGCGAAACAATGTGCAGTTCTCC. Translating gives CASSTRRRNNVQFS.

This clonotype was seen a handful of times. CDR3: CASSYSRTNFYGYTF. CDR3 coding DNA: TGTGCCAGCAGTTACTCGAGGACAAACTTCTATGGCTACACCTTC. This chain joins TRBV6-5 and TRBJ1-2, with D perhaps TRBD1 (5 bases). CDR1 MNHEY and CDR2 SVGAGI come from the germline V gene. The CDR3 is made up of 15 amino acids. V was trimmed by 0 bases and J by 4 bases, leaving 12 bases between them.

The CDR3 region is CASSEALPGSASGNTIYF. The CDR3 DNA reads as TGTGCCAGCAGTGAAGCGCTTCCGGGGTCGGCCTCTGGAAACACCATATATTTT. The chain uses TRBV2 and TRBJ1-3; no clear D gene. From germline, CDR1 is SNHLY and CDR2 FYNNEI. With 0 bases removed from V and 0 bases from J, the gap between germline ends came to 15 bases. The CDR3 length is 18 residues.

This clonotype was counted ten times or more. The gene calls are TRBV6-5 and TRBJ2-5; 9 bases are shared with TRBD2. V lost 7 bases and J lost 1; bases outside the gene matches: 13. The CDR3 consists of 17 residues. Germline V gene lookup returns CDR1 MNHEY and CDR2 SVGAGI. The CDR3 protein is CASTSSTSGGPQETQYF. The CDR3, as DNA: TGTGCCAGCACCTCCTCGACTAGCGGCGGACCCCAAGAGACCCAGTACTTC.

This clonotype was found many times. CDR3 loop: CATSRDRGKETQYF. The CDR3 nucleotides read TGTGCCACCAGCAGAGATAGGGGGAAGGAGACCCAGTACTTC. The chain joins TRBV15 to TRBJ2-5; TRBD1 is a possible D gene (6 bases). The CDR3 runs to 14 residues. Germline lookup yields CDR1 LNHNV and CDR2 YYDKDF (reference sequence). Trimming pared 0 bases from V and 5 bases from J, leaving 10 bases between.

To note about this clonotype: A clone one base away is much larger, so this may be a read error. This chain connects TRBV3-1 to TRBJ2-7; D is possibly TRBD1 (5 bases). The germline V gene encodes CDR1 LGHDT and CDR2 YNNKEL (reference sequence). The CDR3 covers 15 residues. CDR3 protein: CASGHLTVGSYEQYF. DNA for the CDR3: TGTGCCAGCGGCCACCTGACAGTGGGGTCCTACGAGCAGTACTTC.

The CDR3 spells CASSLGQHNIQYF. CDR3 bases: TGCGCCAGCAGCTTGGGCCAACATAACATTCAGTACTTC. V is TRBV5-1 and J is TRBJ2-4; D gene unclear. The CDR3 loop spans 13 amino acids. Looked up from germline, CDR1 is SGHRS and CDR2 is YFSETQ. V dropped 0 bases and J dropped 7 bases, with 8 bases sitting between them.

At least ten counts were recorded for this clonotype. The genes are TRBV5-6 and TRBJ2-1; 8 nucleotides agree with TRBD2. This CDR3 is 16 amino acids long. Trimming at V came to 2 bases and at J to 0 bases, leaving 4 bases not matched to a gene. CDR1 is SGHDT and CDR2 is YYEEEE in the germline V gene. The CDR3 nucleotides are TGTGCCAGCAGCTTACTAGCGGAGACCTCCTACAATGAGCAGTTCTTC. Protein sequence: CASSLLAETSYNEQFF. Together with reference TRBV5-6 and TRBJ2-1, the CDR3 gives the full variable domain: DAGVTQSPTHLIKTRGQQVTLRCSPKSGHDTVSWYQQALGQGPQFIFQYYEEEERQRGNFPDRFSGHQFPNYSSELNVNALLLGDSALYLCASSLLAETSYNEQFFGPGTRLTVL.

The DNA of the CDR3 is TGTGCCAGCAGCCAAGACTCGGTGGAGGTCACTGAAGCTTTCTTT. Translating it yields CASSQDSVEVTEAFF. The chain joins TRBV14 to TRBJ1-1; D remains unclear. V was pared by 0 bases and J by 4 bases, with 12 bases between. The CDR3 length is 15 residues. In germline, CDR1 is SGHDN, CDR2 FVKESK. The full variable domain, in which reference TRBV14 and TRBJ1-1 provide the parts outside the CDR3, is EAGVTQFPSHSVIEKGQTVTLRCDPISGHDNLYWYRRVMGKEIKFLLHFVKESKQDESGMPNNRFLAERTGGTYSTLKVQPAELEDSGVYFCASSQDSVEVTEAFFGQGTRLTVV.